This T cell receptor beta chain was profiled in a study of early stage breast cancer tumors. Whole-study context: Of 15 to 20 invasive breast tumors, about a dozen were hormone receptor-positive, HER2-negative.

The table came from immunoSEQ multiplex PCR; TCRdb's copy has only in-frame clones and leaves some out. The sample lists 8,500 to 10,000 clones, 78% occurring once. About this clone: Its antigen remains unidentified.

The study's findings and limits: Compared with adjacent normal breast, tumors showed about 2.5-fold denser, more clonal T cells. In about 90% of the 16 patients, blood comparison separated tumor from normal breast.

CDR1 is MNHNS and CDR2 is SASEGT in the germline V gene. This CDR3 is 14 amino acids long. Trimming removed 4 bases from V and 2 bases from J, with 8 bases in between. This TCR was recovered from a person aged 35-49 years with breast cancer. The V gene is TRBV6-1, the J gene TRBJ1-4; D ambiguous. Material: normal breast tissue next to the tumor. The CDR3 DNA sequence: TGTGCCAGCAGTGGCCGGGTTACTAATGAAAAACTGTTTTTT. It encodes CASSGRVTNEKLFF.